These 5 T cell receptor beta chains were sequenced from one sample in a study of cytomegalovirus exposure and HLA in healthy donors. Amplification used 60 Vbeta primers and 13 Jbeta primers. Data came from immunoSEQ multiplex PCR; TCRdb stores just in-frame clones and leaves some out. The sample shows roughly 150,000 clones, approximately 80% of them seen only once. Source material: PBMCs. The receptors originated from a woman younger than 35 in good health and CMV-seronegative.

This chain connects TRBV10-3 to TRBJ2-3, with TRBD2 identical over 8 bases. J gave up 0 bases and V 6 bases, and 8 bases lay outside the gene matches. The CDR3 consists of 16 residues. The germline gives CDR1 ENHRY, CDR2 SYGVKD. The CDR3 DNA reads TGTGCCATCAGCGGACTAGCCCTTGCTAGCACAGATACGCAGTATTTT. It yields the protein CAISGLALASTDTQYF.

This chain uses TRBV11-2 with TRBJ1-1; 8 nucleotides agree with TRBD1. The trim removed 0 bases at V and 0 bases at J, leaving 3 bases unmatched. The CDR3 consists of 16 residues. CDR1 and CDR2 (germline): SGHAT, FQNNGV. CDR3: CASSLEGQAMNTEAFF. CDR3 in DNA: TGTGCCAGCAGCTTAGAGGGACAGGCAATGAACACTGAAGCTTTCTTT.

CDR3 nucleotides: TGTGCCTGGAGTTTCGGGGGAGGTGGGAATCAGCCCCAGCATTTT. Translating it yields CAWSFGGGGNQPQHF. The rearrangement links TRBV30 to TRBJ1-5; perhaps TRBD1 as D (5 bases). The CDR3 is made up of 15 amino acids. Looked up from germline, CDR1 is GTSNPN and CDR2 is SVGIG (reference sequence). V dropped 2 bases and J dropped 4 bases, with 15 bases sitting between them.

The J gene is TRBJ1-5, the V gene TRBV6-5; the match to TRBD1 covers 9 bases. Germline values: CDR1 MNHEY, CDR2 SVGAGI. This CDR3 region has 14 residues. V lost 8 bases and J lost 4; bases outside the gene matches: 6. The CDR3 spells CASGGTGSNQPQHF. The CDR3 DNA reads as TGTGCCAGCGGGGGGACAGGGAGTAATCAGCCCCAGCATTTT.

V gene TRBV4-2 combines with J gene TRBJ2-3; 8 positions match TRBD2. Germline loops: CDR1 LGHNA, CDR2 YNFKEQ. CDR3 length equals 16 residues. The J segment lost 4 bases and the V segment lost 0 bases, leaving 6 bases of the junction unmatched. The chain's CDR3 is CASSQDSSGGPDTQYF. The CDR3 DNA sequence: TGTGCCAGCAGCCAAGATTCGAGCGGGGGCCCAGATACGCAGTATTTT.